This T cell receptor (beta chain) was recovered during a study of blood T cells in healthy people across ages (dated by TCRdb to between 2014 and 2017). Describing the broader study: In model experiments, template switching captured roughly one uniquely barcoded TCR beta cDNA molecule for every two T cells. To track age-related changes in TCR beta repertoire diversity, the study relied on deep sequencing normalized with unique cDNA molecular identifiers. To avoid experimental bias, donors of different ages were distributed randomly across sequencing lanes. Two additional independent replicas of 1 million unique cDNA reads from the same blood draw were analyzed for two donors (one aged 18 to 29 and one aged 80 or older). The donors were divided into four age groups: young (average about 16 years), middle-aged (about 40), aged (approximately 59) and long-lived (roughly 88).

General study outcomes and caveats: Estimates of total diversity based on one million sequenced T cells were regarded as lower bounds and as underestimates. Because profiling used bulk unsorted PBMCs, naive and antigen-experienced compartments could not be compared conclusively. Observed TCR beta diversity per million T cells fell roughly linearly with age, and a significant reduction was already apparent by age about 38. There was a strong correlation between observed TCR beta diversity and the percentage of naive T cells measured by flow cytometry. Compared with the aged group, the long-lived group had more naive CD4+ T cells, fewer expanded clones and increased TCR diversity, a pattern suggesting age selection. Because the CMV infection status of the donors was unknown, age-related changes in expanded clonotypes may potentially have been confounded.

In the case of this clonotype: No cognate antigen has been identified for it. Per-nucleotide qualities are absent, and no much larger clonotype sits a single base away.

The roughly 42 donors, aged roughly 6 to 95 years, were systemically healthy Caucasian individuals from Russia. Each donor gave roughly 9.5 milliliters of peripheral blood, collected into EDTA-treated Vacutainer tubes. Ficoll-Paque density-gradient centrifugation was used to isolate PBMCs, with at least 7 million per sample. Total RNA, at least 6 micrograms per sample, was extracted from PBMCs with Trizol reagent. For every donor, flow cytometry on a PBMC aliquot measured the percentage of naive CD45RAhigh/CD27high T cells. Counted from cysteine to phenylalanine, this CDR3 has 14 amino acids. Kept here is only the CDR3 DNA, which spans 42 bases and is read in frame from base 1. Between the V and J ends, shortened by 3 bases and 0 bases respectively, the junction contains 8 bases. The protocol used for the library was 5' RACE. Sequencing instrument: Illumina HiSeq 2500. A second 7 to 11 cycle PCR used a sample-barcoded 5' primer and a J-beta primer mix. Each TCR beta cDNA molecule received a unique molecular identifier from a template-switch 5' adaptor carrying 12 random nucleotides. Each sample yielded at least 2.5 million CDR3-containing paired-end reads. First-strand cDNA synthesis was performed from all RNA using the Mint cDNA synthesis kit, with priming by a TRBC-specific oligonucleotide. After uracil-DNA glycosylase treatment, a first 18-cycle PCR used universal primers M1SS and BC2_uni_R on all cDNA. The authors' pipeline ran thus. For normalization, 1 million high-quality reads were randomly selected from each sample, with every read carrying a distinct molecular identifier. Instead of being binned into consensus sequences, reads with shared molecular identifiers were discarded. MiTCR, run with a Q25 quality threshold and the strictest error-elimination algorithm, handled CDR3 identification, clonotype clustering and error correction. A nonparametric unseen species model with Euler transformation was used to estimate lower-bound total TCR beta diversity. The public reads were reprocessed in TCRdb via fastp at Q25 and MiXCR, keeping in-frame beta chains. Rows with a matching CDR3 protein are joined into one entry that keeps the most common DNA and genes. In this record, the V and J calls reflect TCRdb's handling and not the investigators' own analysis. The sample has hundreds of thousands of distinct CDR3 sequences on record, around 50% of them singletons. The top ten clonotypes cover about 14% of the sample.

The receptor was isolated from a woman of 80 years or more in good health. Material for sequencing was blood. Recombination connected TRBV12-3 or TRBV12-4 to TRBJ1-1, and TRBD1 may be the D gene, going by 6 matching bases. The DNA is TGTGCCAGCAGTTTTGGACAGATGAACACTGAAGCTTTCTTT. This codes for CASSFGQMNTEAFF.